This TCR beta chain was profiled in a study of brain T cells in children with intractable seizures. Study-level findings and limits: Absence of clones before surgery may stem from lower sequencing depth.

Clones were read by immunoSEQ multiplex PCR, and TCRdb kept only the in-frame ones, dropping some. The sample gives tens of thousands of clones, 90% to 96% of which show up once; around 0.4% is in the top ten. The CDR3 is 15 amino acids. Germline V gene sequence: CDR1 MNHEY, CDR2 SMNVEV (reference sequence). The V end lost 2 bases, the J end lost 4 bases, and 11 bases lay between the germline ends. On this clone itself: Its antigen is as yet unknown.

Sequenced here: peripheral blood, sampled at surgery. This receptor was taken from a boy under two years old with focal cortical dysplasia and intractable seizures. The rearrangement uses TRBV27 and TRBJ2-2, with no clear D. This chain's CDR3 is CASSLAGQATGELFF. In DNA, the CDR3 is TGTGCCAGCAGTTTAGCCGGCCAGGCCACCGGGGAGCTGTTTTTT.